These 19 T cell receptor beta chains were all obtained from the same sample, sequenced in a study of blood T cell repertoires in COVID-19. Repertoires were generated with immunoSEQ multiplex PCR, while TCRdb's copy carries only in-frame clones and drops some. The sample shows more than 350,000 clones, over 75% of them seen only once. Sequences were obtained from peripheral blood. Every receptor here comes from a woman aged 25 to 39 with COVID-19, enrolled during active disease.

The chain recombines TRBV10-3 with TRBJ2-3; 7 positions match TRBD1. The CDR3 is 11 amino acids. CDR1 ENHRY and CDR2 SYGVKD come from the germline V gene. The trim removed 10 bases at V and 12 bases at J, leaving 10 bases unmatched. The CDR3 sequence is CATRDSEGQYF. In DNA, the CDR3 is TGTGCCACCCGGGACAGCGAGGGCCAGTATTTT.

The chain links TRBV29-1 to TRBJ2-2; D is ambiguous. CDR1 and CDR2 from the germline V gene are SQVTM and ANQGSEA. The germline V and J ends were trimmed by 3 bases and 0 bases, with 8 bases remaining between them. The CDR3 consists of 14 residues. The CDR3 spells CSVEAGTNTGELFF. CDR3 nucleotides: TGCAGCGTTGAGGCAGGCACGAACACCGGGGAGCTGTTTTTT.

The chain recombines TRBV4-2 with TRBJ1-3; 7 positions agree with TRBD1. The CDR3 extends over 16 amino acids. The V gene end was trimmed by 0 bases and the J gene end by 2 bases; junction bases not matched to a gene: 4. Germline assignment: CDR1 LGHNA and CDR2 YNFKEQ. For the CDR3, the DNA is TGTGCCAGCAGCCAAGACCCGACAGGGACTGGAAACACCATATATTTT. This translates into CASSQDPTGTGNTIYF.

The chain links TRBV3-1 (or the pseudogene TRBV3-2) to TRBJ2-7; TRBD1 matches at 8 bases. Germline CDR1 and CDR2: LGHDT and YNNKEL (reference sequence). V trimming: 4 bases; J trimming: 6 bases; junction bases outside the gene matches: 11. There are 15 residues in the CDR3. In DNA form, the CDR3 reads TGTGCCAGCAGCCGCGTCACCAGGGGGCGAAGCGAGCAGTACTTC. Its protein is CASSRVTRGRSEQYF.

The genes are TRBV19 and TRBJ1-2; 8 bases are a match to TRBD1. Looked up from germline, CDR1 is LNHDA and CDR2 is SQIVND (reference sequence). V lost 5 bases and J lost 4; bases outside the gene matches: 6. The CDR3 has 14 amino acids. The chain's CDR3 is CASSFGQGAYGYTF. CDR3 bases: TGTGCCAGTAGTTTTGGACAGGGCGCCTATGGCTACACCTTC.

The chain uses TRBV9 and TRBJ1-1; maybe TRBD1 (6 bases). Germline V gene sequence: CDR1 SGDLS, CDR2 YYNGEE. Trimming removed 0 bases from V and 11 bases from J, with 17 bases in between. This CDR3 comprises 14 residues. The CDR3 DNA is TGTGCCAGCAGCGTAGGTAAGGGGGAAAGGTCGGCTTTCTTT. Its protein product is CASSVGKGERSAFF.

This clone has just a few counts. The rearrangement joins TRBV3-1 (or the pseudogene TRBV3-2) to TRBJ1-4; 8 bases fit TRBD1. Trimming removed 1 base from V and 6 bases from J; junction bases left unmatched: 1. Germline CDR1 LGHDT, CDR2 YNNKEL (reference sequence). The CDR3 sequence is 14 residues long. CDR3 nucleotides: TGTGCCAGCAGCCAAGCAGGGGGCGATGAAAAACTGTTTTTT. Translated, it gives CASSQAGGDEKLFF.

This clone was seen once. The chain is built from TRBV2 and TRBJ2-1, with D possibly matching TRBD2 (6 bases). Per the germline V gene, CDR1 is SNHLY and CDR2 is FYNNEI. Trimming took off 8 bases at V and 5 bases at J, with 13 bases between the two ends. CDR3 length: 13 residues. CDR3 residues: CASFRDLNNEQFF. CDR3 bases: TGTGCCAGCTTCCGGGACTTGAACAATGAGCAGTTCTTC.

This chain links TRBV7-9 with TRBJ1-2; possible D gene TRBD1, 6 bases. Trimming removed 1 base from V and 3 bases from J, with 6 bases in between. This CDR3 is 13 amino acids long. Germline V lookup: CDR1 SEHNR, CDR2 FQNEAQ (reference sequence). CDR3 protein: CASSLDRDYGYTF. As DNA, the CDR3 is TGTGCCAGCAGCTTAGACAGGGACTATGGCTACACCTTC.

This rearrangement joins TRBV4-1 to TRBJ2-2; 13 nucleotides line up with TRBD2. CDR3 size: 19 residues. The V gene's germline CDR1 is MGHRA and CDR2 YSYEKL. Germline trimming cut 4 bases from V and 0 bases from J; bases unmatched to any gene: 8. CDR3: CASSPRGTSGVTNTGELFF. The CDR3 nucleotides are TGCGCCAGCAGCCCCCGGGGGACTAGCGGGGTCACGAACACCGGGGAGCTGTTTTTT.

This chain joins TRBV30 and TRBJ1-1; 8 bases match TRBD1. Germline V gene lookup returns CDR1 GTSNPN and CDR2 SVGIG (reference sequence). V was clipped by 0 bases and J by 5 bases; unmatched bases: 8. This CDR3 has 15 amino acids. CDR3 in amino acids: CAWSVLGQGKTEAFF. The CDR3 DNA sequence: TGTGCCTGGAGTGTCCTCGGACAGGGAAAAACTGAAGCTTTCTTT.

This clone was detected only once. The chain joins TRBV28 to TRBJ2-1, with D perhaps TRBD1 (6 bases). Germline V gene lookup returns CDR1 MDHEN and CDR2 SYDVKM. CDR3 size: 15 residues. The ends were cut back, 7 bases at V and 8 bases at J, with 21 bases in the middle. The CDR3 loop reads CASTFLGQPRDEQFF. CDR3 coding DNA: TGTGCCAGCACCTTCCTCGGACAGCCGCGAGATGAGCAGTTCTTC.

The genes are TRBV29-1 and TRBJ2-5, with D possibly being TRBD2 (6 bases). Germline loops: CDR1 SQVTM, CDR2 ANQGSEA. This CDR3 is built from 11 residues. This CDR3 is CRAGQQETQYF. The CDR3 nucleotides are TGCAGGGCGGGGCAGCAAGAGACCCAGTACTTC.

The V call is TRBV7-9, the J call TRBJ1-6; a possible D gene is TRBD1 (5 bases). Germline V lookup: CDR1 SEHNR, CDR2 FQNEAQ (reference sequence). Trimming pared 2 bases from V and 8 bases from J, leaving 10 bases between. There are 14 residues in the CDR3. The CDR3 DNA is TGTGCCAGCAGCTTACCGGGGGAGGATTCACCCCTCCACTTT. It encodes CASSLPGEDSPLHF. The whole variable domain, filled in from reference TRBV7-9 and TRBJ1-6, reads DTGVSQNPRHKITKRGQNVTFRCDPISEHNRLYWYRQTLGQGPEFLTYFQNEAQLEKSRLLSDRFSAERPKGSFSTLEIQRTEQGDSAMYLCASSLPGEDSPLHFGNGTRLTVT.

The chain joins TRBV7-2 to TRBJ2-7; D remains ambiguous. Germline V gene data show CDR1 as SGHTA and CDR2 as FQGNSA. The CDR3 is 13 amino acids. Between the trimmed V and J ends, which lost 1 base and 3 bases, there was a span of 7 bases. The CDR3 nucleotides read TGTGCCAGCAGCTTAGGACATAACTACGAGCAGTACTTC. Translated: CASSLGHNYEQYF.

The V call is TRBV10-3, the J call TRBJ2-7; the D gene is possibly TRBD2 (6 bases). V was clipped by 5 bases and J by 3 bases, with 17 bases between them. The CDR3 sequence is 15 residues long. Germline V gives CDR1 ENHRY, CDR2 SYGVKD. DNA of the CDR3: TGTGCCATCAGTTCGGACGGGAGATCCGGCTACGAGCAGTACTTC. Protein product: CAISSDGRSGYEQYF.

The CDR3: CASSQVPLQGDFGHGYTF. CDR3 bases: TGCGCCAGCAGCCAGGTCCCTCTACAGGGGGACTTTGGGCATGGCTACACCTTC. The V gene is TRBV4-1, the J gene TRBJ1-2; 8 bases map to TRBD1. Germline V gene data show CDR1 as MGHRA and CDR2 as YSYEKL. V trimming: 3 bases; J trimming: 6 bases; junction bases outside the gene matches: 18. This CDR3 has 18 residues.

V is TRBV7-9 and J is TRBJ1-6; possibly TRBD1 for D (6 bases). The CDR3 extends over 16 amino acids. Trimming cost V 5 bases and J 4 bases, with 15 bases left between them. Per the germline V gene, CDR1 is SEHNR and CDR2 is FQNEAQ (reference sequence). CDR3 bases: TGTGCCAGCAGCGCTCCGGACAGACAGTATAATTCACCCCTCCACTTT. Its translation: CASSAPDRQYNSPLHF. Based on the CDR3 plus reference TRBV7-9 and TRBJ1-6, the full variable domain is DTGVSQNPRHKITKRGQNVTFRCDPISEHNRLYWYRQTLGQGPEFLTYFQNEAQLEKSRLLSDRFSAERPKGSFSTLEIQRTEQGDSAMYLCASSAPDRQYNSPLHFGNGTRLTVT.

The CDR3 spells CASSPSYSDYSSGNTIYF. CDR3 DNA sequence: TGCGCCAGCAGCCCTAGCTACAGTGACTACTCCTCTGGAAACACCATATATTTT. This chain connects TRBV4-1 to TRBJ1-3; D unclear. Germline V CDR1 and CDR2: MGHRA, YSYEKL. The CDR3 extends over 18 amino acids. V lost 4 bases, J lost 0 bases, and 19 bases lay in between.